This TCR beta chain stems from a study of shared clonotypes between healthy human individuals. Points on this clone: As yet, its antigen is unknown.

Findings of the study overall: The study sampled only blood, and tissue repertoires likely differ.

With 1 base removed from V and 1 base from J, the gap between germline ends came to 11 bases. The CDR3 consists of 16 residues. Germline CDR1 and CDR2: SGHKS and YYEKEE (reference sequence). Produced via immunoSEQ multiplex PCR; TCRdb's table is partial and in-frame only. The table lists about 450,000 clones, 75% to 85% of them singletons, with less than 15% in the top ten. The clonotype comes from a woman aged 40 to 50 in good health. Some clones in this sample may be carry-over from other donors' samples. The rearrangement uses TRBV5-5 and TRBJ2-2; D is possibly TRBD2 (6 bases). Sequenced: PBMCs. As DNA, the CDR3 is TGTGCCAGCAGCTTGCGGGGGACCATGAACACCGGGGAGCTGTTTTTT. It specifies CASSLRGTMNTGELFF.